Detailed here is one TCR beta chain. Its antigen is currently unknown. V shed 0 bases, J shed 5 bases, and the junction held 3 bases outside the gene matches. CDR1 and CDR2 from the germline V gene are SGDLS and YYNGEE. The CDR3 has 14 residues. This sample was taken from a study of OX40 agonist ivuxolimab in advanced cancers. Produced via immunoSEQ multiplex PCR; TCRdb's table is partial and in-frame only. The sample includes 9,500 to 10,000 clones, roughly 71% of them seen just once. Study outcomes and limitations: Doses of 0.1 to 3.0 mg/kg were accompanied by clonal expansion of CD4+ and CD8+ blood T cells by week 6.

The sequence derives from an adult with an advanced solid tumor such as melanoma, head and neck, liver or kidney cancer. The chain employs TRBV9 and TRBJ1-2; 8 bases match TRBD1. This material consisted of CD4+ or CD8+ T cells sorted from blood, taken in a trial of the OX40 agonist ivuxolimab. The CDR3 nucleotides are TGTGCCAGCAGCGTAGAGTACAGGGGGTATGGCTACACCTTC. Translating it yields CASSVEYRGYGYTF.